Listed below are T cell receptor beta chains from one sample, sequenced in a study of blood T cell repertoires in COVID-19. Sequencing used immunoSEQ multiplex PCR; TCRdb keeps in-frame clones, though not all of them. Seen here are some 250,000 clones, approximately 86% observed once, and the top ten hold just over 7%. The sequenced sample was peripheral blood. These receptor sequences come from a man aged 60-69 years who had recovered from COVID-19. Each CDR3 is given with its conserved first and last residue. The D gene is left open where the match is weak. Size tells how often a clone was seen (once, few, many) or the class of an expanded clone, and some rows leave it out.

V gene	J gene	D gene	clone size	CDR3 protein	CDR3 DNA
TRBV7-8	TRBJ2-3	-	-	CASSLGWTSGVDTQYF	TGTGCCAGCAGCTTAGGGTGGACAAGTGGGGTAGATACGCAGTATTTT
TRBV25-1	TRBJ1-6	-	-	CASSNRDTLRSPLHF	TGTGCCAGCAGCAACCGGGACACCTTAAGGTCACCCCTCCACTTT
TRBV12-5	TRBJ2-5	-	-	CASGPRTEVQETQYF	TGTGCTAGTGGTCCACGGACGGAGGTCCAAGAGACCCAGTACTTC
TRBV10-1	TRBJ2-5	-	-	CASSDNAGGAQYF	TGCGCCAGCAGTGATAACGCTGGGGGGGCACAGTACTTC
TRBV2	TRBJ1-1	TRBD1	-	CGSRGAGAYTEAFF	TGTGGCAGCAGGGGGGCAGGGGCTTACACTGAAGCTTTCTTT
TRBV5-1	TRBJ1-1	TRBD1	-	CASSVNRGQNTEAFF	TGCGCCAGCAGCGTAAACAGGGGGCAGAACACTGAAGCTTTCTTT
TRBV30	TRBJ2-3	-	-	CAWRPGLSTDTQYF	TGTGCCTGGCGTCCGGGACTGAGCACAGATACGCAGTATTTT
TRBV28	TRBJ2-1	-	-	CASTLGVGANEQFF	TGTGCCAGCACCCTTGGAGTGGGGGCCAATGAGCAGTTCTTC
TRBV2	TRBJ1-5	-	-	CASSEQGNGNQPQHF	TGTGCCAGCAGTGAGCAGGGTAATGGCAATCAGCCCCAGCATTTT
TRBV7-9	TRBJ2-1	-	-	CASSSYKGVHNEQFF	TGTGCCAGCAGCTCCTATAAGGGGGTACACAATGAGCAGTTCTTC
TRBV30	TRBJ1-6	-	once	CAWRGQGSSPLHF	TGTGCCTGGAGAGGGCAGGGGAGTTCACCCCTCCACTTT
TRBV5-1	TRBJ1-1	TRBD1	-	CASRTGIPNTEAFF	TGCGCCAGCAGGACAGGGATCCCAAACACTGAAGCTTTCTTT
TRBV30	TRBJ2-7	TRBD1	-	CAWGTGTRYEQYF	TGTGCCTGGGGGACAGGGACACGCTACGAGCAGTACTTC
TRBV25-1	TRBJ1-2	TRBD1	-	CASSLTGGYGYTF	TGTGCCAGCAGTTTGACAGGGGGCTATGGCTACACCTTC
TRBV18	TRBJ2-2	TRBD2	-	CASSPAGLPNPGELFF	TGTGCCAGCTCACCGGCGGGACTACCGAACCCCGGGGAGCTGTTTTTT
TRBV11-2	TRBJ1-1	TRBD1	-	CASSSSRDSPRAAFF	TGTGCCAGCAGCTCATCCCGGGACAGTCCTAGAGCAGCTTTCTTT
TRBV3-1/TRBV3-2	TRBJ2-3	TRBD2	-	CASSQVLAGGPSTDTQYF	TGTGCCAGCAGCCAAGTCCTAGCGGGGGGGCCTAGCACAGATACGCAGTATTTT
TRBV5-5	TRBJ1-4	-	-	CASSLLQAGDEKLFF	TGTGCCAGCAGCTTGCTTCAGGCCGGGGATGAAAAACTGTTTTTT
TRBV6-5	TRBJ1-5	-	-	CASRESNQPQHF	TGTGCCAGCAGGGAGAGCAATCAGCCCCAGCATTTT
TRBV19	TRBJ1-2	-	-	CASSMGADRPFYGYTF	TGTGCCAGTAGTATGGGGGCCGACAGGCCCTTCTATGGCTACACCTTC
TRBV4-1	TRBJ1-4	-	-	CASSQTGRTTKNEKLFF	TGCGCCAGCAGCCAAACAGGGAGAACGACTAAAAATGAAAAACTGTTTTTT
TRBV3-1/TRBV3-2	TRBJ2-3	-	-	CASSQVQGTDTQYF	TGTGCCAGCAGCCAGGTTCAGGGCACAGATACGCAGTATTTT
TRBV12-5	TRBJ1-1	-	-	CASGSRRASLNTEAFF	TGTGCTAGTGGTTCACGGAGGGCATCGTTGAACACTGAAGCTTTCTTT
TRBV4-1	TRBJ1-1	-	-	CASSHLQVLAEAFF	TGCGCCAGCAGCCACCTCCAAGTACTGGCTGAAGCTTTCTTT